This T cell receptor beta chain was captured in a study of T cell repertoires in cytomegalovirus infection. Study information: Public TCR beta signatures indicated both CMV infection and matching HLA type. Study findings and constraints: HLA-C-restricted CMV-specific TCR beta clonotypes were dominant in the ex vivo response. People with CMV and the relevant HLA were identified by cumulative public TCR beta family frequency.

For this clonotype: Antigen specificity is unknown.

CDR1 and CDR2 (germline): LNHNV, YYDKDF (reference sequence). This CDR3 has 15 residues. The V gene end was trimmed by 5 bases and the J gene end by 6 bases; junction bases not matched to a gene: 7. TCRdb processed the reads anew with MiXCR; each CDR3 protein has one entry. The table records fewer than 1,000,000 distinct CDR3 sequences, around 30% of them present only once. The sequencing used cultured CD8+ T cells from PBMCs, collected from culture after CMV antigen stimulation. V and J are TRBV15 and TRBJ1-6; TRBD1 agrees at 7 bases. The sequence was collected from a human donor in good health (CMV status not recorded). Some clones in this sample may be carry-over from other donors' samples. CDR3 DNA: TGTGCCACCAGCGGTCGGGACAGAATTAATTCACCCCTCCACTTT. Translated: CATSGRDRINSPLHF.